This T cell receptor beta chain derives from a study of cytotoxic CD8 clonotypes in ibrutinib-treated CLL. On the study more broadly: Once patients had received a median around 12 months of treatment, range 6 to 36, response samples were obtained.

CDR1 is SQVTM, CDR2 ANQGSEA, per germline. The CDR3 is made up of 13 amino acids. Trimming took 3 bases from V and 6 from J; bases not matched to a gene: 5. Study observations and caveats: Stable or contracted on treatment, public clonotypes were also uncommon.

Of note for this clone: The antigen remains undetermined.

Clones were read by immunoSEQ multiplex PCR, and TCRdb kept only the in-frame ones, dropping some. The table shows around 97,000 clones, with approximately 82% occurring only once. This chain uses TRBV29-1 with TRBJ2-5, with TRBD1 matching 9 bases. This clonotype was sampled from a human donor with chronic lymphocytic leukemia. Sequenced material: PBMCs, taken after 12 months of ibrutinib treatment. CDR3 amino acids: CSVEKQGAQTQYF. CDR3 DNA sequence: TGCAGCGTTGAGAAACAGGGGGCGCAGACCCAGTACTTC.